These 26 T cell receptor beta chains share one sample of origin, sequenced in a study of T cells in localized non-small cell lung cancer. The table came from immunoSEQ multiplex PCR; TCRdb's copy has only in-frame clones and leaves some out. Of 70,000 to 80,000 clones detected, 88% appear once; the ten largest clones hold 20% to 25%. The sequenced sample was peripheral blood, obtained before any cancer treatment. The receptor source for this set is a woman aged 40-75 years with stage I squamous cell lung carcinoma.

CDR3 in DNA: TGTGCCAGCAGCGGCGGCAACAATCAGCCCCAGCATTTT. Its protein product is CASSGGNNQPQHF. V and J are TRBV5-6 and TRBJ1-5, with unresolved D. The CDR3 contains 13 residues. V lost 4 bases to trimming and J lost 3 bases, with 8 bases between them. CDR1 SGHDT and CDR2 YYEEEE come from the germline V gene.

This clone came up once. CDR3 residues: CASSIVGTIYNEQFF. CDR3 DNA sequence: TGTGCCAGTAGTATAGTGGGGACTATCTACAATGAGCAGTTCTTC. The V gene is TRBV19, the J gene TRBJ2-1; 7 bases match TRBD2. The CDR3 has 15 amino acids. Germline V gene lookup returns CDR1 LNHDA and CDR2 SQIVND (reference sequence). V trimming: 1 base; J trimming: 3 bases; junction bases outside the gene matches: 3. The variable domain in full, completed from reference TRBV19 and TRBJ2-1, reads DGGITQSPKYLFRKEGQNVTLSCEQNLNHDAMYWYRQDPGQGLRLIYYSQIVNDFQKGDIAEGYSVSREKKESFPLTVTSAQKNPTAFYLCASSIVGTIYNEQFFGPGTRLTVL.

The chain combines TRBV9 with TRBJ1-1; TRBD1 agrees at 10 bases. Germline V gene data show CDR1 as SGDLS and CDR2 as YYNGEE. The CDR3 spans 15 residues. The V and J ends lost 3 bases and 1 base, in that order; junction bases with no gene match: 3. CDR3 DNA sequence: TGTGCCAGCAGCGCGCGACAGGGGGCGAACACTGAAGCTTTCTTT. It is translated as CASSARQGANTEAFF.

The chain has TRBV18 and TRBJ1-1, with a tentative D call TRBD1 (6 bases). V was pared by 6 bases and J by 1 base, with 9 bases between. The germline CDR1 and CDR2 sequences are KGHSH and LQKENI. The CDR3 consists of 13 residues. This CDR3 reads CASSGGRNTEAFF. CDR3 DNA sequence: TGTGCCAGCTCTGGGGGCAGGAACACTGAAGCTTTCTTT.

The V and J genes are TRBV10-1 and TRBJ1-6; no reliable D call. V was trimmed by 2 bases and J by 7 bases, leaving 9 bases between them. There are 14 residues in the CDR3. Germline V gene sequence: CDR1 WNHNN, CDR2 SYGVQD (reference sequence). The CDR3 DNA follows: TGCGCCAGCAGTGAGACTGGGTTGAATTCACCCCTCCACTTT. Encoded protein: CASSETGLNSPLHF.

The J gene is TRBJ1-5, the V gene TRBV5-6; D is perhaps TRBD1 (6 bases). The germline V and J ends were trimmed by 4 bases and 3 bases, with 11 bases remaining between them. The germline gives CDR1 SGHDT, CDR2 YYEEEE. The CDR3 has 14 amino acids. Written as DNA, the CDR3 is TGTGCCAGCAGCGGCTGGGGGCTCAATCAGCCCCAGCATTTT. Translated, it gives CASSGWGLNQPQHF.

As DNA, the CDR3 is TGTGCCTGGAGTGAACGGACAGCATACTCAAACTATGGCTACACCTTC. Translating gives CAWSERTAYSNYGYTF. V is TRBV30 and J is TRBJ1-2; TRBD1 might be the D (6 bases). Per the germline V gene, CDR1 is GTSNPN and CDR2 is SVGIG (reference sequence). The CDR3 contains 16 residues. With 1 base removed from V and 2 bases from J, the gap between germline ends came to 17 bases. Filled out from reference TRBV30 and TRBJ1-2, the complete variable domain reads SQTIHQWPATLVQPVGSPLSLECTVEGTSNPNLYWYRQAAGRGLQLLFYSVGIGQISSEVPQNLSASRPQDRQFILSSKKLLLSDSGFYLCAWSERTAYSNYGYTFGSGTRLTVV.

The V and J genes are TRBV4-1 and TRBJ2-1, with unresolved D. The CDR3 spans 13 residues. Germline V lookup: CDR1 MGHRA, CDR2 YSYEKL. Trimming took 4 bases from V and 5 from J, leaving 9 bases between them. The CDR3 DNA sequence: TGCGCCAGCAGCCGCAATAGGGACAATGAGCAGTTCTTC. Translated, it gives CASSRNRDNEQFF.

Only one count was recorded for this clone. V gene TRBV6-5 combines with J gene TRBJ1-1; D not certain. This CDR3 contains 10 residues. V was cut by 7 bases and J by 10 bases, with 10 bases left in between. Germline values: CDR1 MNHEY, CDR2 SVGAGI. The CDR3 coding sequence is TGTGCCAGCATCGGGTTGGCAGCTTTCTTT. Translating it yields CASIGLAAFF.

The chain's CDR3 is CTSSQVCPLHGDSQPQHF. CDR3 sequence (DNA): TGCACCAGCAGCCAAGTTTGCCCTCTGCATGGGGATTCCCAGCCCCAGCATTTT. The V and J genes are TRBV1 and TRBJ1-5. TRBV1 is recorded as a pseudogene. CDR3 length equals 18 residues.

V and J are TRBV6-1 and TRBJ2-3; 7 bases are shared with TRBD2. The CDR3 is 16 residues long. Per germline, CDR1 MNHNS and CDR2 SASEGT. V lost 1 base to trimming and J lost 4 bases; unmatched junction nucleotides: 8. CDR3 bases: TGTGCCAGCAGTGAAGTGGTCGGGGGGTTCGCAGATACGCAGTATTTT. Its protein product is CASSEVVGGFADTQYF.

In the case of this clone: Just one base apart from a much larger clone, this may be a read error. This chain links TRBV7-6 with TRBJ1-1; possibly TRBD1 for D (6 bases). Trimming stripped 5 bases from V and 1 base from J, with 8 bases between. This CDR3 region has 13 residues. Germline V gene sequence: CDR1 SGHVS, CDR2 FNYEAQ. DNA for the CDR3: TGTGCCAGCAGCGCGGACAGGAACACTGAAGCTTTCTTT. Translating it yields CASSADRNTEAFF.

The chain links TRBV9 to TRBJ2-7; D gene ambiguous. Per germline, CDR1 SGDLS and CDR2 YYNGEE. Trimming left V 1 base short and J 3 bases short, with 8 bases between. The CDR3 totals 13 residues. CDR3 bases: TGTGCCAGCAGCGTAACCGACCGCTACGAGCAGTACTTC. Amino acids: CASSVTDRYEQYF.

This chain uses TRBV18 with TRBJ1-5, with TRBD1 as a possible D gene (6 bases). Germline CDR1 is KGHSH and CDR2 is LQKENI. This CDR3 is built from 15 residues. The V end was cut by 6 bases, the J end by 4 bases, with 16 bases between. The CDR3: CASSPKDSANQPQHF. The CDR3, as DNA: TGTGCCAGCTCCCCCAAGGACAGCGCAAATCAGCCCCAGCATTTT. The full variable domain, in which reference TRBV18 and TRBJ1-5 provide the parts outside the CDR3, is NAGVMQNPRHLVRRRGQEARLRCSPMKGHSHVYWYRQLPEEGLKFMVYLQKENIIDESGMPKERFSAEFPKEGPSILRIQQVVRGDSAAYFCASSPKDSANQPQHFGDGTRLSIL.

V usage is TRBV18 and J usage is TRBJ2-1; TRBD1 might be the D (5 bases). V was shortened by 3 bases and J by 7 bases, with 13 bases between the two germline ends. The CDR3 length is 14 residues. CDR1 is KGHSH, CDR2 LQKENI, per germline. CDR3 in amino acids: CASSPQGIGNEQFF. CDR3 sequence (DNA): TGTGCCAGCTCACCCCAGGGTATCGGGAATGAGCAGTTCTTC.

The rearrangement uses TRBV5-1 and TRBJ2-3; D gene unclear. V lost 0 bases, J lost 1 base, and 6 bases lay in between. The CDR3 covers 14 residues. Per germline, CDR1 SGHRS and CDR2 YFSETQ. The CDR3 loop reads CASSLGDGTDTQYF. DNA for the CDR3: TGCGCCAGCAGCTTGGGTGACGGCACAGATACGCAGTATTTT.

This sequence joins TRBV30 and TRBJ2-7; no definite D call. CDR3 length equals 13 residues. Germline V CDR1 and CDR2: GTSNPN, SVGIG (reference sequence). The V and J ends lost 0 bases and 3 bases respectively, with 9 bases between them. The CDR3 coding sequence is TGTGCCTGGAGTGTGGGAATCGGCTACGAGCAGTACTTC. Its translation is CAWSVGIGYEQYF.

The chain uses TRBV7-9 and TRBJ1-6; D gene ambiguous. The CDR3 consists of 13 residues. Germline V gene sequence: CDR1 SEHNR, CDR2 FQNEAQ (reference sequence). Trimming stripped 6 bases from V and 6 bases from J, with 9 bases between. CDR3 sequence: CASRRRINSPLHF. The CDR3 nucleotides read TGTGCCAGCAGGCGACGGATTAATTCACCCCTCCACTTT.

The rearrangement links TRBV14 to TRBJ1-1, with D maybe TRBD1 (5 bases). From germline, CDR1 is SGHDN and CDR2 FVKESK. This CDR3 has 15 residues. Deletions cut 4 bases from V and 1 base from J, with 13 bases between. The DNA of the CDR3 is TGTGCCAGCAGCCGAATCCAGGGTTCGAACACTGAAGCTTTCTTT. It encodes CASSRIQGSNTEAFF. Full variable domain (remainder filled in from reference TRBV14 and TRBJ1-1): EAGVTQFPSHSVIEKGQTVTLRCDPISGHDNLYWYRRVMGKEIKFLLHFVKESKQDESGMPNNRFLAERTGGTYSTLKVQPAELEDSGVYFCASSRIQGSNTEAFFGQGTRLTVV.

This clone has just one count. This chain connects TRBV5-1 to TRBJ2-2, with 8 bases matching TRBD2. Germline V lookup: CDR1 SGHRS, CDR2 YFSETQ. The CDR3 is made up of 15 amino acids. The junction had 6 bases not matched to a gene; V was cut back by 6 bases and J by 2 bases. The CDR3 bases are TGCGCCAGCAACTCGGGGGGGCCCAACACCGGGGAGCTGTTTTTT. Translation gives CASNSGGPNTGELFF.

The chain employs TRBV5-1 and TRBJ1-6; D is uncertain. CDR1 SGHRS and CDR2 YFSETQ come from the germline V gene. The CDR3 sequence is 14 residues long. V dropped 5 bases and J dropped 7 bases, with 13 bases sitting between them. CDR3 DNA: TGCGCCAGCAGATCCCACGGAGAGAATTCACCCCTCCACTTT. Translation: CASRSHGENSPLHF.

This clone was found a few times. This chain connects TRBV7-8 to TRBJ1-5; D remains unclear. Germline V gives CDR1 SGHVS, CDR2 FQNEAQ. The germline V and J ends were trimmed by 5 bases and 2 bases, with 10 bases remaining between them. The CDR3 has 14 amino acids. As DNA, the CDR3 is TGTGCCAGCAGCCCGTACGGGGGCAATCAGCCCCAGCATTTT. Translated, it gives CASSPYGGNQPQHF.

This clone was seen only a few times. V usage is TRBV27 and J usage is TRBJ1-2; no firm D call. Trimming left V 8 bases short and J 2 bases short, with 9 bases between. Germline lookup yields CDR1 MNHEY and CDR2 SMNVEV (reference sequence). The CDR3 totals 12 residues. CDR3 sequence: CASGTENYGYTF. DNA of the CDR3: TGTGCCAGCGGAACAGAGAACTATGGCTACACCTTC.

This clone was found a few times. The CDR3 DNA reads as TGTGCCAGCAGTTACTCAACAGGGGGGAACTACGAGCAGTACTTC. Its protein product is CASSYSTGGNYEQYF. This chain uses TRBV6-5 with TRBJ2-7; TRBD1 agrees at 8 bases. The CDR3 is 15 residues long. After removal of 0 bases from V and 3 bases from J, the junction contained 4 bases not matched to a gene. Germline CDR1 and CDR2: MNHEY and SVGAGI.

The chain carries TRBV7-6 and TRBJ1-5; D ambiguous. V was trimmed by 2 bases and J by 4 bases, leaving 6 bases between them. There are 13 residues in the CDR3. Germline V CDR1 and CDR2: SGHVS, FNYEAQ. CDR3 DNA sequence: TGTGCCAGCAGCTTAAGCCAGAATCAGCCCCAGCATTTT. Its protein product is CASSLSQNQPQHF.

Points on this clone: Within the sample, other DNA sequences also encode this same CDR3. The rearrangement links TRBV30 to TRBJ1-5; 8 nucleotides line up with TRBD1. CDR3 size: 13 residues. V gave up 3 bases and J gave up 4 bases; unmatched junction bases: 2. CDR1 and CDR2 (germline): GTSNPN, SVGIG (reference sequence). The CDR3 reads CAWRGQANQPQHF. CDR3 coding DNA: TGTGCCTGGAGGGGACAGGCTAATCAGCCCCAGCATTTT.